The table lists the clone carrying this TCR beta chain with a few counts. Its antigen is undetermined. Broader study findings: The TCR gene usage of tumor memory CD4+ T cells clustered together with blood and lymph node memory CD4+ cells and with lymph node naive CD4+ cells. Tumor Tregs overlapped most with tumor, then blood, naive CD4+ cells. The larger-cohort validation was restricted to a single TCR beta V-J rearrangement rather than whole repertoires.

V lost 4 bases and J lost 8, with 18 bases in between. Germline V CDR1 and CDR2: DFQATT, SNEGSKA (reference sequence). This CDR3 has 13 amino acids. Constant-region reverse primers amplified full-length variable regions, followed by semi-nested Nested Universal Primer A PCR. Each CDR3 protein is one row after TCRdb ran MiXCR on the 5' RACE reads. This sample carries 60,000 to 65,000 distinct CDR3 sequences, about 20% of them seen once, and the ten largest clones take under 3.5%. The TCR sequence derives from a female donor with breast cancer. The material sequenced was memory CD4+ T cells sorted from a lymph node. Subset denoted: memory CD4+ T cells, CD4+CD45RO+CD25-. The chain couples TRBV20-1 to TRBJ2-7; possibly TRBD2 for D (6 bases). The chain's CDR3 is CSAKEGRHLQQYF. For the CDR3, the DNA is TGCAGTGCTAAGGAGGGGCGTCACCTCCAGCAGTACTTC.